This is a list of T cell receptor beta chains from one sample in a study of cytomegalovirus exposure and HLA in healthy donors. Profiled with immunoSEQ multiplex PCR; TCRdb holds only in-frame clones, not every one. The sample table includes about 140,000 clones. The sample comprised PBMCs. These receptors came from a man aged 40-55 years in good health and CMV-seronegative. Each CDR3 is given with its conserved first and last residue. The D gene is left open where the match is weak.

J,V,D,CDR3,DNA
TRBJ2-2,TRBV14,NA,CASSQVATATGELFF,TGTGCCAGCAGCCAAGTGGCAACAGCCACCGGGGAGCTGTTTTTT
TRBJ2-2,TRBV4-3,NA,CASSQGSGGANTGELFF,TGCGCCAGCAGCCAAGGGAGTGGGGGCGCGAACACCGGGGAGCTGTTTTTT
TRBJ2-5,TRBV10-3,TRBD2,CAIKRTSGDETQYF,TGTGCCATCAAGCGGACTAGCGGGGATGAGACCCAGTACTTC
TRBJ1-1,TRBV2,TRBD1,CASSRQGVRKTEAFF,TGTGCCAGCAGCCGACAGGGGGTAAGAAAGACTGAAGCTTTCTTT
TRBJ2-5,TRBV5-4,TRBD2,CASSLGLAAVQETQYF,TGTGCCAGCAGCTTGGGACTAGCGGCTGTACAAGAGACCCAGTACTTC
TRBJ2-1,TRBV5-1,TRBD2,CASSLDGGVENEQFF,TGCGCCAGCAGCCTGGATGGGGGGGTAGAGAATGAGCAGTTCTTC
TRBJ2-2,TRBV2,TRBD2,CASRGLAGHTGELFF,TGTGCCAGCAGGGGACTAGCGGGACACACCGGGGAGCTGTTTTTT
TRBJ2-7,TRBV5-4,NA,CASSLDGGMGYEQYF,TGTGCCAGCAGCTTGGATGGGGGGATGGGTTACGAGCAGTACTTC
TRBJ2-5,TRBV19,TRBD2,CASSIREASGGKETQYF,TGTGCCAGTAGTATAAGGGAAGCTAGCGGGGGCAAAGAGACCCAGTACTTC
TRBJ2-7,TRBV5-1,NA,CASSPGTPMYEQYF,TGCGCCAGCAGCCCCGGGACTCCCATGTACGAGCAGTACTTC
TRBJ1-4,TRBV4-1,NA,CASSQARGKEKLFF,TGCGCCAGCAGCCAAGCCAGGGGTAAAGAAAAACTGTTTTTT
TRBJ1-5,TRBV5-5,NA,CASSLAPGVSNQPQHF,TGTGCCAGCAGCTTGGCCCCGGGGGTAAGCAATCAGCCCCAGCATTTT
TRBJ2-7,TRBV4-1,NA,CASSQEVTETSYEQYF,TGCGCCAGCAGCCAAGAGGTCACCGAAACTAGTTACGAGCAGTACTTC
TRBJ1-1,TRBV5-1,NA,CASSPGLGTLNTEAFF,TGCGCCAGCAGCCCGGGGCTCGGGACACTGAACACTGAAGCTTTCTTT
TRBJ2-5,TRBV29-1,NA,CSVGGQAGETQYF,TGCAGCGTTGGAGGGCAGGCTGGGGAGACCCAGTACTTC
TRBJ2-3,TRBV10-3,TRBD1,CAISAETGSTDTQYF,TGTGCCATCAGTGCCGAGACAGGGTCCACAGATACGCAGTATTTT
TRBJ1-1,TRBV7-9,NA,CASSLQGSNTEAFF,TGTGCCAGCAGCTTACAGGGATCGAACACTGAAGCTTTCTTT
TRBJ2-7,TRBV7-2,NA,CASSLPGRAYEQYF,TGTGCCAGCAGCTTACCTGGGCGCGCCTACGAGCAGTACTTC
TRBJ1-1,TRBV7-8,NA,CASTPGGEAFF,TGTGCCAGCACCCCGGGGGGTGAAGCTTTCTTT
TRBJ1-2,TRBV28,NA,CASSPLQAGGYTF,TGTGCCAGCAGTCCGCTACAGGCGGGGGGCTACACCTTC
TRBJ2-3,TRBV6-1,TRBD2,CASRGLAGGPDTQYF,TGTGCCAGCAGGGGACTAGCGGGGGGGCCAGATACGCAGTATTTT
TRBJ2-3,TRBV19,TRBD2,CASSPGGFTDTQYF,TGTGCCAGTAGCCCGGGGGGGTTCACAGATACGCAGTATTTT